The next 10 T cell receptor beta chains were all read from a single sample in a study of blood T cells in healthy people across ages. The authors ran a second PCR of roughly 6 to 12 cycles using a sample-barcoded 5' primer and a J-beta primer mix. TCRdb re-called the 5' RACE reads through MiXCR, storing one row per CDR3 protein. In the table there are about 730,000 distinct CDR3 sequences, roughly 45% of which are singletons. The sample taken for sequencing was blood. The receptors were sampled from a woman aged 60-70 years in good health.

The chain combines TRBV20-1 with TRBJ2-7; 8 nucleotides line up with TRBD1. CDR1 is DFQATT, CDR2 SNEGSKA, per germline (reference sequence). V gave up 6 bases and J gave up 2 bases; unmatched junction bases: 6. The CDR3 is 13 residues long. This chain's CDR3 is CSARTGSTYEQYF. The CDR3, as DNA: TGCAGTGCCAGGACAGGGAGCACCTACGAGCAGTACTTC.

On this clonotype: A much larger clonotype is one base distant, so this may be a read error. The chain joins TRBV10-3 to TRBJ2-5, with D possibly called TRBD1 or TRBD2 (5 bases each). Germline V CDR1 and CDR2: ENHRY, SYGVKD. This CDR3 is built from 14 residues. CDR3 bases: TGTGCCGTCAGTTTCAGGGACGGCCAAGAGACCCAGTACTTC. Translating gives CAVSFRDGQETQYF.

The sample holds a few counts of this clonotype. The V call is TRBV27, the J call TRBJ1-1; TRBD1 might be the D (5 bases). CDR1 is MNHEY, CDR2 SMNVEV, per germline (reference sequence). The CDR3 is made up of 16 amino acids. Trimming stripped 1 base from V and 3 bases from J, with 15 bases between. The DNA of the CDR3 is TGTGCCAGCAGTTTATATTTGGGGCGGAGGGACACTGAAGCTTTCTTT. It translates to CASSLYLGRRDTEAFF.

This sequence joins TRBV7-8 and TRBJ2-3; D possibly corresponds to TRBD2 (6 bases). From germline, CDR1 is SGHVS and CDR2 FQNEAQ. This CDR3 is built from 14 residues. V was cut by 5 bases and J by 4 bases, with 13 bases left in between. The CDR3 DNA follows: TGTGCCAGCAGCCCCCGCGGGGTAGCAGATACGCAGTATTTT. Its translation: CASSPRGVADTQYF.

The V gene is TRBV12-3 or TRBV12-4, the J gene TRBJ2-3, with TRBD2 matching over 14 bases. V lost 6 bases and J lost 4; bases outside the gene matches: 3. The CDR3 runs 15 residues. As DNA, the CDR3 is TGTGCCAGCAGGGGACTAGCGGGAGCCCCAGATACGCAGTATTTT. It is translated as CASRGLAGAPDTQYF.

This clonotype occurred many times. The V gene is TRBV7-9, the J gene TRBJ2-7; a possible D gene is TRBD2 (6 bases). This CDR3 spans 14 amino acids. The germline CDR1 and CDR2 sequences are SEHNR and FQNEAQ (reference sequence). V shed 6 bases and J shed 2 bases, with 14 bases lying between them. The CDR3 loop is CASSLSGEAYEQYF. CDR3 in DNA: TGTGCCAGCAGTTTATCTGGGGAGGCCTACGAGCAGTACTTC.

The chain joins TRBV6-6 to TRBJ1-1; 7 nucleotides align to TRBD1. Germline V gene sequence: CDR1 MNHNY, CDR2 SVGAGI (reference sequence). The CDR3 spans 15 residues. V dropped 6 bases and J dropped 4; count of bases not matched to a gene: 11. The CDR3 loop is CASSLTGRGITEAFF. Written as DNA, the CDR3 is TGTGCCAGCAGCCTGACGGGCAGGGGGATCACTGAAGCTTTCTTT.

This clonotype was detected a few times. This chain connects TRBV9 to TRBJ1-1; no firm D call. Per the germline V gene, CDR1 is SGDLS and CDR2 is YYNGEE. V shed 0 bases and J shed 1 base, with 7 bases lying between them. The CDR3 consists of 14 residues. The DNA of the CDR3 is TGTGCCAGCAGCGTAGACGGGCAGAACACTGAAGCTTTCTTT. Its protein is CASSVDGQNTEAFF.

This clonotype turned up a few times. The V gene is TRBV3-1, the J gene TRBJ1-6; unclear D gene. CDR1 is LGHDT and CDR2 is YNNKEL in the germline V gene (reference sequence). CDR3 size: 14 residues. V was clipped by 3 bases and J by 2 bases, with 5 bases between them. This CDR3 reads CASSHEAYNSPLHF. The DNA of the CDR3 is TGTGCCAGCAGCCACGAGGCCTATAATTCACCCCTCCACTTT. Full variable domain (remainder filled in from reference TRBV3-1 and TRBJ1-6): DTAVSQTPKYLVTQMGNDKSIKCEQNLGHDTMYWYKQDSKKFLKIMFSYNNKELIINETVPNRFSPKSPDKAHLNLHINSLELGDSAVYFCASSHEAYNSPLHFGNGTRLTVT.

The chain is built from TRBV21-1 and TRBJ2-1; the D call TRBD2 from the table was never checked on the DNA. TRBV21-1 is marked as a pseudogene. The CDR3 spans 16 residues. CDR3 bases: TGTGCCAGCAGCAAGGGGGCTAGCGGGGACCACAATGAGCAGTTCTTC. Encoded protein: CASSKGASGDHNEQFF.